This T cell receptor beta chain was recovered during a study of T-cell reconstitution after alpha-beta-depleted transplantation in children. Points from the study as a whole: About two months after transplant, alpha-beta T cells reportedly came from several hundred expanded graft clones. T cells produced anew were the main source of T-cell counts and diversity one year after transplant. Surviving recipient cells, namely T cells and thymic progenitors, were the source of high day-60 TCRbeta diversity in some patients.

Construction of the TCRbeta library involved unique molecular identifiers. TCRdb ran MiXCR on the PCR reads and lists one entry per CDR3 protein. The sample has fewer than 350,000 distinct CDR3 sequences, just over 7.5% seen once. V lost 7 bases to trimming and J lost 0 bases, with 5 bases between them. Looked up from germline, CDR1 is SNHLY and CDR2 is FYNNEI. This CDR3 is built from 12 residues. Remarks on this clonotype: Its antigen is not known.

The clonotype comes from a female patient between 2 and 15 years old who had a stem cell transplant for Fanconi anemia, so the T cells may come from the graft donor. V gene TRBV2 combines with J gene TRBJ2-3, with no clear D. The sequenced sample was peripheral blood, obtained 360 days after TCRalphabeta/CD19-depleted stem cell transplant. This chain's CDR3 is CASTASTDTQYF. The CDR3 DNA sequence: TGTGCCAGCACAGCTAGCACAGATACGCAGTATTTT.